This T cell receptor (beta chain) was observed in a study of cytomegalovirus exposure and HLA in healthy donors listed by TCRdb under 2017. About the study as a whole: According to an earlier analysis of 450 to 650 of the donors, some 180 million T cells yielded 100 million or so unique TCR beta sequences and about 300 Gb of sequence data. A later analysis re-analyzed previously published TCR beta repertoires from hundreds of donors and added high-resolution HLA genotyping to study TCR occurrence patterns. The genetic ancestry cluster associated with self-reported Caucasian donors included about 81% of the roughly 400 genotyped donors. About 280 gigabases of sequencing data and approximately 80 million unique TCR sequences were included in an early release covering over 600 HLA-typed donors. Along with the roughly 700-subject first cohort, a separate validation cohort of some 130 different subjects was used. The study used immunosequencing to profile the T cell repertoires of approximately 640 subjects and linked those repertoires to cytomegalovirus serostatus. The study combined high-throughput TCR immunosequencing, statistical association of individual TCRs with disease status, and machine learning to predict cytomegalovirus infection status. In a later genetic analysis, genome-wide SNP genotypes for 398 of the 666 donors were used, and that subset was treated as a discovery cohort. Donor age, sex, ethnicity and CMV serostatus were collected together with the repertoire data. To decide whether each TCR beta V gene segment behaved as functional or pseudogenic, an earlier analysis of some 600 of the donors relied on high-throughput TCR beta sequencing. About five DR-DQ haplotypes were treated as single units for association and clustering because of strong linkage in the cohort. Among approximately 370 genotyped donors of the cohort, an average of around 250,000 unique TCR beta nucleotide sequences was sequenced per donor, of which 15% to 20% were non-productive. All discovery cohort repertoires had been generated using a single sequencing platform. HLA typing included class I and class II loci at four-digit resolution. Typing coverage varied by locus: roughly 629-630 donors for A, B, C, DRB1 and DQB1; roughly 510 for DQA1; approximately 610 for DPA1; approximately 490 for DPB1. The later analysis used no new phenotypic data to find candidate immune exposures, relying instead on TCR beta sequences and their occurrence across donors. The study aimed to test whether cataloging public T cell receptors could reveal signatures of past pathogen exposure.

Study-wide conclusions, independent of this receptor: An earlier analysis of several hundred of the donors showed that most TCR beta V segments appeared in productive rearrangements either about 90% or about 30% of the time, which broadly matched IMGT annotations. Sequencing depth was assumed to be roughly uniform across donors in the presence/absence analyses, though that assumption may not hold. While some public TCRs were present in many individuals, most TCR sequences turned up only very rarely across donors. This cohort had only TCR beta chains sequenced, and the lack of alpha or paired-chain data limited which features could be detected. A cluster of highly shared sequence variants was judged likely to be a technical artifact of the sequencing pipeline. A later analysis reported that several top co-occurrence clusters appeared linked to parvovirus B19, influenza, CMV and Epstein-Barr virus. A later analysis associated some 17,000 TCR beta sequences with specific HLA alleles at a false discovery rate of 0.05. The classifier was reported to diagnose cytomegalovirus status with high specificity and sensitivity in both the original cohort and the validation cohort. A few of the identified cytomegalovirus-associated TCR beta chains were confirmed in vitro to be specific for cytomegalovirus antigens. A total of roughly 160 TCR beta chains were listed by the study as associated with cytomegalovirus. Because some donors lacked HLA typing at each locus, the association tests relied only on the typed subset. The authors suggested that the approach could potentially be generalized to other disease states and immunological phenotypes. For the cohort, immune exposure information was limited to CMV serostatus. A further reported finding was that TCR beta sequences accurately predicted the HLA-A and HLA-B alleles for most subjects in the first cohort. Correlated functional status among segregating V segments might reflect linkage disequilibrium, but an unknown experimental factor could not be ruled out. A later analysis found that most CMV-associated TCR beta chains appeared HLA-restricted, with HLA associations seemingly driven largely by CMV exposure. In a later analysis, TCR association rates were found to vary across HLA loci, with the most associated TCRs seen for DRB1 alleles and the fewest for HLA-C alleles. In a later genetic analysis, fewer N-insertions in productive TCRs were reported among donors in an Asian-associated ancestry cluster than the roughly 640-donor mean. The earlier analysis of some 540 of the donors excluded fewer than 20 rarely observed V segments, including chromosome 9 orphons, because counts were too low. In a later analysis, HLA-associated TCR beta chains showed more clonal expansion and lower generation probabilities than non-associated chains that were equally common. When HLA alleles, especially DR and DQ, strongly co-occurred, attributing TCR associations to individual alleles was difficult. A later genetic analysis associated a missense DCLRE1C variant with V-gene and J-gene trimming of TCR beta chains, and an independent cohort replicated the association.

The method was the immunoSEQ multiplex PCR assay. The multiplex PCR relied on a mix of 60 forward primers for TCR Vbeta segments and 13 reverse primers for TCR Jbeta segments. The CDR3 region of rearranged TCR beta genes was amplified from genomic DNA by a multiplex PCR assay. Amplified TCR beta libraries were sequenced as 87-base-pair reads on the Illumina HiSeq System. Per the source publication's procedure: A later analysis tallied some 79 million unique TCR beta chains across the 610 or so repertoires, and around 12 million of those chains were shared by two or more donors. To remove PCR and sequencing errors, raw reads were error-corrected and collapsed into unique sequences using a nearest-neighbor algorithm that merged closely related sequences. V, D and J gene segments were assigned by aligning CDR3 sequences to IMGT reference sequences. For a sequence to be retained, at least a six-nucleotide match to both a V gene segment and a J gene segment was required. A rearrangement was called productive if the CDR3 had no stop codons and remained in frame with V and J, and every other rearrangement was called non-productive. Following IMGT convention, CDR3 was defined as the stretch from the second conserved V-encoded cysteine to the conserved J-encoded phenylalanine. The earlier analysis of about 610 of the donors excluded sequences that lacked an unambiguous match to a single V gene segment. An earlier analysis of fewer than 650 of the donors classified V segments as functional when productive rearrangements were above 56.7% and as segregating when the standard deviation between donors was above 5%. A statistical classification framework was developed to diagnose cytomegalovirus status using the catalog of TCR beta chain sequences. In a later analysis, TCR nucleotide sequences were compared against IMGT/GENE-DB human TR gene sequences so that V and J genes could be assigned. In a later analysis, CDR3 sequences and most-parsimonious VDJ recombination scenarios were assigned using the TCRdist pipeline. In a later analysis, each TCR beta chain was defined by its CDR3 amino acid sequence together with its V-gene family, and reads without a unique V-gene family were excluded. In a later analysis, fewer than 600 highly shared, low-generation-probability nucleotide sequences were removed to address suspected cross-contamination and a sequencing artifact. In a later analysis, a clonal expansion index for each public chain was calculated from normalized within-repertoire ranks of inferred template counts. A later analysis computed generation probabilities with a VDJ recombination model fitted to out-of-frame rearrangements, and checked the results against IGoR. A later analysis scored TCR-TCR, TCR-HLA and TCR-CMV co-occurrence with hypergeometric tests, applying a repertoire-size bias correction to TCR pairs. A later analysis estimated false discovery rates by permuting HLA or CMV assignments 20 times. A later analysis grouped co-occurring TCRs with DBSCAN, adding TCRdist sequence similarity when clustering within HLA-allele-positive subsets. For co-occurrence clustering, repertoires with fewer than 30,000 or more than 120,000 public chains were excluded, along with roughly 5 repertoires with anomalous nucleotide sharing. TCRdb mirrors the immuneACCESS table, restricted to in-frame sequences. Some clones are absent from its copies; in checked studies, under half trace to an unresolved V gene, and the reason for the others is unknown. V and J calls and clone size come straight from that table; D and trimming were deduced from the DNA. The table for this sample lists roughly 100,000 clones; roughly 82% of them were counted only once. Less than 2% of the sample comes from the top ten.

In the case of this clone: This receptor's antigen is unknown. Base-call qualities are not available, and no considerably larger clone is one nucleotide away.

The cohort was made up of approximately 670 healthy bone marrow donors. All cohort members were sampled while nominally healthy, although unrecorded immune exposures were likely present. The donor tested CMV seronegative and was one of the 352 seronegative cohort members. A peripheral blood sample was provided by each donor, and peripheral blood mononuclear cells were used for TCR beta sequencing. Genomic DNA extraction from the blood cell samples was performed with the Qiagen DNeasy Blood Extraction Kit. Sequencing was done on a sample of PBMCs. The TCR sequence derives from a middle-aged man in good health and CMV-seronegative.

The CDR3 amino acid sequence is: CASSVSPSGGANTQYF. At the DNA level, the sequence is TGTGCCAGCAGCGTATCCCCTAGCGGGGGGGCAAATACGCAGTATTTT. The chain links TRBV9 with TRBJ2-3, with 12 junctional bases fitting TRBD2. The CDR3 covers 16 residues, taking in both the cysteine and the phenylalanine. Here the CDR3 DNA is all that survives: 48 bases in frame from base 1. V is trimmed back by 1 base and J by 7 bases, and the junction contains 7 bases that no gene match accounts for. The germline V gene provides CDR1 SGDLS and CDR2 YYNGEE.